A single sample is the source of the 32 T cell receptor beta chains below, sequenced in a study of shared clonotypes between healthy human individuals. Terminally differentiated effector memory CD45RA+ cells were excluded from the naive CD8 cells, which were CD45RO-negative and positively selected for CCR7. Clones were read by immunoSEQ multiplex PCR, and TCRdb kept only the in-frame ones, dropping some. The table has over 2,000,000 clones, approximately 92% seen once. Sequences were obtained from naive CD8+ T cells from PBMCs. The receptors derive from a man younger than 35 in good health. Some clones in this sample may be carry-over from other donors' samples.

On this clone: Other DNA sequences in the sample encode the same CDR3. The V and J genes are TRBV28 and TRBJ2-1, with TRBD1 identical over 11 bases. Per germline, CDR1 MDHEN and CDR2 SYDVKM. V lost 8 bases to trimming and J lost 4 bases; unmatched junction nucleotides: 1. This CDR3 has 13 residues. The DNA of the CDR3 is TGTGCCAGCGGACAGGGGGCATACAATGAGCAGTTCTTC. Its translation is CASGQGAYNEQFF.

The chain combines TRBV4-3 with TRBJ2-1; D possibly uses TRBD1 or TRBD2 (5 bases each). Germline loops: CDR1 LGHNA, CDR2 YSLEER. The CDR3 totals 17 residues. V shed 0 bases and J shed 5 bases, with 17 bases lying between them. The chain's CDR3 is CASSQDFIEVGDNEQFF. DNA for the CDR3: TGCGCCAGCAGCCAAGATTTCATAGAGGTGGGGGACAATGAGCAGTTCTTC.

V is TRBV28 and J is TRBJ2-1; 11 nucleotides match TRBD2. The CDR3 extends over 16 amino acids. Looked up from germline, CDR1 is MDHEN and CDR2 is SYDVKM. V lost 5 bases and J lost 7; bases outside the gene matches: 10. DNA for the CDR3: TGTGCCAGCAGTCTTCTAGCGGGAGGTGGCTGGAATGAGCAGTTCTTC. Amino acid sequence: CASSLLAGGGWNEQFF.

The gene calls are TRBV29-1 and TRBJ2-1, with 8 bases matching TRBD1. Trimming took 2 bases from V and 6 from J; bases not matched to a gene: 12. The CDR3 consists of 16 residues. CDR1 is SQVTM and CDR2 is ANQGSEA in the germline V gene. The CDR3 loop reads CSVESSRTGLRNEQFF. DNA for the CDR3: TGCAGCGTTGAATCGTCCAGGACAGGGCTTCGCAATGAGCAGTTCTTC.

V usage is TRBV7-3 and J usage is TRBJ2-7, with TRBD1 identical over 8 bases. Per the germline V gene, CDR1 is SGHTA and CDR2 is FQGTGA. The V gene end was trimmed by 5 bases and the J gene end by 6 bases; junction bases not matched to a gene: 12. CDR3 length: 15 amino acids. This CDR3 is CASSPSVGTGSEQYF. CDR3 sequence (DNA): TGTGCCAGCAGCCCCTCTGTTGGGACAGGTTCCGAGCAGTACTTC.

V usage is TRBV19 and J usage is TRBJ1-4; 7 bases are a match to TRBD1. J lost 3 bases, V lost 7 bases, and 8 bases had no gene match. The CDR3 is 15 residues long. Germline CDR1 reads LNHDA; CDR2 reads SQIVND (reference sequence). The CDR3 here is CASTDRDGANEKLFF. The CDR3 nucleotides read TGTGCCAGTACCGACAGGGACGGAGCTAATGAAAAACTGTTTTTT. Based on the CDR3 plus reference TRBV19 and TRBJ1-4, the full variable domain is DGGITQSPKYLFRKEGQNVTLSCEQNLNHDAMYWYRQDPGQGLRLIYYSQIVNDFQKGDIAEGYSVSREKKESFPLTVTSAQKNPTAFYLCASTDRDGANEKLFFGSGTQLSVL.

The chain couples TRBV9 to TRBJ2-5, with a possible D match to TRBD2 (7 bases). V was clipped by 1 base and J by 3 bases, with 16 bases between them. Germline values: CDR1 SGDLS, CDR2 YYNGEE. The CDR3 covers 16 residues. The CDR3 DNA reads TGTGCCAGCAGCGTAAGGAGAGCGGGACAAGAAGAGACCCAGTACTTC. The encoded protein is CASSVRRAGQEETQYF.

The CDR3 DNA is TGTGCCAGCAGCCGGCTCTCGAGGGACAGCCGCTCCTACGAGCAGTACTTC. Protein: CASSRLSRDSRSYEQYF. The gene calls are TRBV4-2 and TRBJ2-7, with 7 bases matching TRBD1. Germline CDR1 reads LGHNA; CDR2 reads YNFKEQ. This CDR3 is built from 17 residues. The V segment lost 4 bases and the J segment 0 bases; nucleotides outside the gene matches: 12.

This chain connects TRBV7-9 to TRBJ1-2; TRBD1 aligns across 7 bases. Unmatched junction bases numbered 9, after V lost 5 bases and J lost 3 bases. Germline CDR1 and CDR2: SEHNR and FQNEAQ (reference sequence). This CDR3 is built from 15 residues. The DNA for the CDR3 is TGTGCCAGCAGCCCGCGAGAGGGGGCACACTATGGCTACACCTTC. The encoded protein is CASSPREGAHYGYTF. The full variable domain, completed using reference TRBV7-9 and TRBJ1-2, is DTGVSQNPRHKITKRGQNVTFRCDPISEHNRLYWYRQTLGQGPEFLTYFQNEAQLEKSRLLSDRFSAERPKGSFSTLEIQRTEQGDSAMYLCASSPREGAHYGYTFGSGTRLTVV.

The CDR3 sequence: CASSLGAGSHYEQYF. The CDR3 nucleotides are TGTGCCAGCAGCTTAGGGGCCGGGTCCCATTACGAGCAGTACTTC. The chain couples TRBV11-2 to TRBJ2-7, with D unclear. Germline V lookup: CDR1 SGHAT, CDR2 FQNNGV. The V and J ends lost 1 base and 4 bases respectively, with 14 bases between them. This CDR3 spans 15 amino acids.

The chain recombines TRBV5-4 with TRBJ2-7; 9 positions agree with TRBD1. This CDR3 is built from 14 residues. CDR1 SGHNT and CDR2 YYREEE come from the germline V gene (reference sequence). V lost 4 bases, J lost 0 bases, and 2 bases stayed unmatched. CDR3 loop: CASSPTGGSYEQYF. In DNA form, the CDR3 reads TGTGCCAGCAGCCCGACAGGGGGCTCCTACGAGCAGTACTTC. Filled out from reference TRBV5-4 and TRBJ2-7, the complete variable domain reads ETGVTQSPTHLIKTRGQQVTLRCSSQSGHNTVSWYQQALGQGPQFIFQYYREEENGRGNFPPRFSGLQFPNYSSELNVNALELDDSALYLCASSPTGGSYEQYFGPGTRLTVT.

The CDR3 here is CASSFPWGDTDTQYF. In DNA form, the CDR3 reads TGTGCCAGCAGCTTTCCTTGGGGAGACACAGATACGCAGTATTTT. The chain carries TRBV5-6 and TRBJ2-3; D might be TRBD2 (5 bases). Per the germline V gene, CDR1 is SGHDT and CDR2 is YYEEEE. Trimming removed 2 bases from V and 2 bases from J, with 12 bases in between. The CDR3 consists of 15 residues.

The rearrangement links TRBV13 to TRBJ2-1, with TRBD2 matching over 13 bases. This CDR3 has 18 amino acids. Germline V CDR1 and CDR2: PRHDT, FYEKMQ (reference sequence). The V gene end was trimmed by 0 bases and the J gene end by 4 bases; junction bases not matched to a gene: 6. For the CDR3, the DNA is TGTGCCAGCAGCTTAGGGGTTACTAGCGGGAGGGTATACAATGAGCAGTTCTTC. It codes for CASSLGVTSGRVYNEQFF.

This chain connects TRBV2 to TRBJ2-6; D remains unclear. This CDR3 contains 13 residues. Looked up from germline, CDR1 is SNHLY and CDR2 is FYNNEI. Trimming removed 10 bases from V and 4 bases from J, with 11 bases in between. The CDR3 here is CATVDAGANVLTF. CDR3 DNA: TGTGCCACCGTAGACGCGGGGGCCAACGTCCTGACTTTC.

This chain uses TRBV5-4 with TRBJ1-1, with 9 bases that match TRBD1. V dropped 5 bases and J dropped 3; count of bases not matched to a gene: 14. This CDR3 is built from 17 residues. Germline V lookup: CDR1 SGHNT, CDR2 YYREEE (reference sequence). CDR3 sequence: CASRPKGQGVKDTEAFF. In DNA form, the CDR3 reads TGTGCCAGCAGGCCAAAGGGACAGGGTGTGAAAGACACTGAAGCTTTCTTT. The full variable domain, in which reference TRBV5-4 and TRBJ1-1 provide the parts outside the CDR3, is ETGVTQSPTHLIKTRGQQVTLRCSSQSGHNTVSWYQQALGQGPQFIFQYYREEENGRGNFPPRFSGLQFPNYSSELNVNALELDDSALYLCASRPKGQGVKDTEAFFGQGTRLTVV.

This clone was detected once. The V gene is TRBV9, the J gene TRBJ2-1; 13 bases map to TRBD2. This CDR3 is built from 18 residues. Germline assignment: CDR1 SGDLS and CDR2 YYNGEE. The J segment lost 7 bases and the V segment lost 3 bases, leaving 13 bases of the junction unmatched. In DNA form, the CDR3 reads TGTGCCAGCAGCGCAGAGGCACGGGGACTAGCGGGAAGGAATGAGCAGTTCTTC. Its protein is CASSAEARGLAGRNEQFF.

Comment on this clone: One end of the junction is discordant with germline, which a read error may explain. J is TRBJ2-3 and V is TRBV10-3; perhaps TRBD2 as D (7 bases). The germline gives CDR1 ENHRY, CDR2 SYGVKD. The CDR3 totals 17 residues. CDR3 coding DNA: TGTGCCATCAGCGCGGCCCTCCGCGGGGGCAGCACAGATGCGCAGTATTTT. It translates to CAISAALRGGSTDAQYF.

This rearrangement joins TRBV19 to TRBJ2-1; the match to TRBD2 covers 8 bases. This CDR3 region has 14 residues. Germline CDR1 LNHDA, CDR2 SQIVND (reference sequence). Trimming took 6 bases from V and 0 from J; bases not matched to a gene: 1. CDR3: CASRGTSSYNEQFF. CDR3 coding DNA: TGTGCCAGTAGGGGGACTAGCTCCTACAATGAGCAGTTCTTC.

About this clone: Other DNA sequences in this sample translate to the same CDR3. The CDR3: CASRSGTGELFF. CDR3 DNA sequence: TGTGCCAGCAGGAGCGGCACCGGGGAGCTGTTTTTT. V and J are TRBV9 and TRBJ2-2; tentative D call: TRBD2 (5 bases). The germline CDR1 and CDR2 sequences are SGDLS and YYNGEE. This CDR3 has 12 amino acids. Trimming left V 5 bases short and J 4 bases short, with 6 bases between.

The chain links TRBV2 to TRBJ1-5; D call uncertain. The CDR3 is 12 residues long. Trimming pared 1 base from V and 10 bases from J, leaving 8 bases between. Per germline, CDR1 SNHLY and CDR2 FYNNEI. The CDR3 nucleotides read TGTGCCAGCAGTGAAGTGGGGAGACCCCAGCATTTT. Amino acids: CASSEVGRPQHF.

This clone came up once. The V call is TRBV7-9, the J call TRBJ2-7; D tentatively reads TRBD1 or TRBD2 (5 bases each). Between the trimmed V and J ends, which lost 5 bases and 6 bases, there was a span of 14 bases. The germline V gene has CDR1 SEHNR and CDR2 FQNEAQ (reference sequence). This CDR3 has 13 residues. CDR3 sequence (DNA): TGTGCCAGCAGCCTCGGGGTGAGGGGCGAGCAGTACTTC. It encodes CASSLGVRGEQYF. The full variable domain, with the rest looked up from reference TRBV7-9 and TRBJ2-7, is DTGVSQNPRHKITKRGQNVTFRCDPISEHNRLYWYRQTLGQGPEFLTYFQNEAQLEKSRLLSDRFSAERPKGSFSTLEIQRTEQGDSAMYLCASSLGVRGEQYFGPGTRLTVT.

In the case of this clone: Other DNA sequences of this sample code for an identical CDR3. This chain uses TRBV9 with TRBJ2-1; 8 bases match TRBD1. In germline, CDR1 is SGDLS, CDR2 YYNGEE. The CDR3 extends over 16 amino acids. V shed 0 bases and J 6 bases; nucleotides not matched to a gene: 8. This CDR3 is CASSVAGTGGFNEQFF. For the CDR3, the DNA is TGTGCCAGCAGCGTAGCTGGAACAGGGGGTTTCAATGAGCAGTTCTTC. Filled out from reference TRBV9 and TRBJ2-1, the complete variable domain reads DSGVTQTPKHLITATGQRVTLRCSPRSGDLSVYWYQQSLDQGLQFLIQYYNGEERAKGNILERFSAQQFPDLHSELNLSSLELGDSALYFCASSVAGTGGFNEQFFGPGTRLTVL.

This sequence joins TRBV28 and TRBJ1-5; 8 bases align to TRBD1. J was trimmed by 6 bases and V by 1 base; bases with no gene match: 8. Germline CDR1 reads MDHEN; CDR2 reads SYDVKM. There are 16 residues in the CDR3. This CDR3 is CASSLYRTGFGQPQHF. The CDR3, as DNA: TGTGCCAGCAGTTTATACCGGACAGGGTTTGGTCAGCCCCAGCATTTT.

The J gene is TRBJ2-5, the V gene TRBV27; possibly TRBD1 for D (6 bases). The V and J ends lost 6 bases and 4 bases respectively, with 15 bases between them. The germline V gene encodes CDR1 MNHEY and CDR2 SMNVEV (reference sequence). The CDR3 covers 14 residues. The CDR3 protein is CASSLTGNRETQYF. As DNA, the CDR3 is TGTGCCAGCAGCCTCACAGGGAACAGAGAGACCCAGTACTTC.

The chain carries TRBV9 and TRBJ2-1, with 8 bases matching TRBD2. Losses at the gene ends were 0 bases for V and 6 bases for J; bases not matched to a gene: 8. The CDR3 runs to 16 residues. The germline V gene has CDR1 SGDLS and CDR2 YYNGEE. The CDR3 is CASSVATGLAANEQFF. The CDR3, as DNA: TGTGCCAGCAGCGTAGCTACCGGACTAGCCGCCAATGAGCAGTTCTTC.

This clone was seen only once. V gene TRBV7-8 combines with J gene TRBJ2-7; 10 bases fit TRBD1. Germline lookup yields CDR1 SGHVS and CDR2 FQNEAQ. This CDR3 has 16 residues. J gave up 2 bases and V 5 bases, and 9 bases lay outside the gene matches. The CDR3 sequence is CASSPSGGQGPYEQYF. The CDR3 DNA is TGTGCCAGCAGCCCAAGTGGGGGACAGGGGCCCTACGAGCAGTACTTC.

This clone has a handful of counts. The chain recombines TRBV19 with TRBJ1-1; tentatively, D is TRBD1 (6 bases). Trimming left V 9 bases short and J 2 bases short, with 10 bases between. CDR3 length: 12 amino acids. Germline CDR1 is LNHDA and CDR2 is SQIVND (reference sequence). CDR3 in amino acids: CASRDTNTEAFF. The DNA for the CDR3 is TGTGCCAGCAGGGACACAAACACTGAAGCTTTCTTT.

This clone was observed a handful of times. V is TRBV6-5 and J is TRBJ1-5, with D hard to call. Trimming pared 6 bases from V and 16 bases from J, leaving 19 bases between. Germline CDR1 reads MNHEY; CDR2 reads SVGAGI. The CDR3 runs 12 residues. CDR3 in DNA: TGTGCCAGCAGCTTGGACGGGTCTAAGGAACATTTT. This encodes CASSLDGSKEHF.

Details on this clone: The same CDR3 is also encoded by other DNA sequences in this sample. V and J are TRBV15 and TRBJ2-7; TRBD1 agrees at 8 bases. Germline assignment: CDR1 LNHNV and CDR2 YYDKDF (reference sequence). The CDR3 consists of 15 residues. J was trimmed by 2 bases and V by 3 bases; bases with no gene match: 6. The CDR3 protein is CATSRETGDPYEQYF. DNA for the CDR3: TGTGCCACCAGCAGGGAGACAGGGGACCCCTACGAGCAGTACTTC.

The rearrangement uses TRBV7-6 and TRBJ2-1; perhaps TRBD1 as D (6 bases). V was clipped by 5 bases and J by 0 bases, with 17 bases between them. CDR1 is SGHVS, CDR2 FNYEAQ, per germline. The CDR3 has 17 residues. Here the CDR3 DNA reads TGTGCCAGCAGCAAGCCGGCCGGGACACCCTCCTACAATGAGCAGTTCTTC. Amino acid sequence: CASSKPAGTPSYNEQFF.

The J gene is TRBJ2-7, the V gene TRBV29-1; 11 positions agree with TRBD2. Trimming at V came to 2 bases and at J to 3 bases, leaving 6 bases not matched to a gene. The CDR3 is 15 amino acids. Germline V gene data show CDR1 as SQVTM and CDR2 as ANQGSEA. CDR3 loop: CSVELSGRADYEQYF. The CDR3 DNA sequence: TGCAGCGTTGAACTTAGCGGGAGGGCCGACTACGAGCAGTACTTC.

V and J are TRBV7-9 and TRBJ2-7; tentative D call: TRBD1 (6 bases). Germline V lookup: CDR1 SEHNR, CDR2 FQNEAQ (reference sequence). Deletions cut 3 bases from V and 1 base from J, with 16 bases between. This CDR3 is 16 amino acids long. CDR3 loop: CASSFAVSGHSYEQYF. The CDR3 DNA follows: TGTGCCAGCAGCTTTGCGGTGTCGGGACATTCCTACGAGCAGTACTTC.